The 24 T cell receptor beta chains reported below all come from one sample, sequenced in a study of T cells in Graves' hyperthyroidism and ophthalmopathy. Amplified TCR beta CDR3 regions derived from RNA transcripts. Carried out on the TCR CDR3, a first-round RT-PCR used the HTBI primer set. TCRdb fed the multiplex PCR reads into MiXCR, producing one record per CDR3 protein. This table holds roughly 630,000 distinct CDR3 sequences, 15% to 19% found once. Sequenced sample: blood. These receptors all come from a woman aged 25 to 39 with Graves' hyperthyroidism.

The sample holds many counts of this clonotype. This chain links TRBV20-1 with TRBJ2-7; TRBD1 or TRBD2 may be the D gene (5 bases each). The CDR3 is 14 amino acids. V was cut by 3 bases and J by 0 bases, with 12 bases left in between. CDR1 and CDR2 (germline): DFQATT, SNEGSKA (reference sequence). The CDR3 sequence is CSASKAGSSYEQYF. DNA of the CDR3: TGCAGTGCTAGTAAGGCAGGGAGCTCCTACGAGCAGTACTTC.

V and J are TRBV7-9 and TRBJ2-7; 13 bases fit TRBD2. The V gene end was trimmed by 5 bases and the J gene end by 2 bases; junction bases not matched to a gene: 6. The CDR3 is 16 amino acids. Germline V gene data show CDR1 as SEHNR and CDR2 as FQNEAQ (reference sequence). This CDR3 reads CASSPTLAGGTYEQYF. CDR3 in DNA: TGTGCCAGCAGCCCAACACTAGCGGGAGGGACCTACGAGCAGTACTTC.

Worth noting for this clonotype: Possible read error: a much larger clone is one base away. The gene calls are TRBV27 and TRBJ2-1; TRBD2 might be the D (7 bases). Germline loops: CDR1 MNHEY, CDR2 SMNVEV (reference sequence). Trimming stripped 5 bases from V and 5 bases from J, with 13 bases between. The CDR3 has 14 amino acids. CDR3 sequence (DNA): TGTGCCAGCAGTGCCCGGGGGGCCCACAATGAGCAGTTCTTC. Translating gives CASSARGAHNEQFF.

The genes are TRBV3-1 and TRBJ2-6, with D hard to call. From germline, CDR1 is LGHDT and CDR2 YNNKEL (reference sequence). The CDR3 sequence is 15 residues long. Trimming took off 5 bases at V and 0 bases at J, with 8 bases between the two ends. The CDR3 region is CASSVSASGANVLTF. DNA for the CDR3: TGTGCCAGCAGCGTTTCTGCCTCTGGGGCCAACGTCCTGACTTTC.

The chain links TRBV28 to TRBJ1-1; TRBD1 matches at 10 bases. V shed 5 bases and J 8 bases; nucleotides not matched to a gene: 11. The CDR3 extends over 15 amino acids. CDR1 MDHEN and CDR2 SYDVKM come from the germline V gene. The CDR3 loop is CASSKPGQGSREAFF. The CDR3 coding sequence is TGTGCCAGCAGTAAACCGGGACAGGGGTCTAGGGAAGCTTTCTTT.

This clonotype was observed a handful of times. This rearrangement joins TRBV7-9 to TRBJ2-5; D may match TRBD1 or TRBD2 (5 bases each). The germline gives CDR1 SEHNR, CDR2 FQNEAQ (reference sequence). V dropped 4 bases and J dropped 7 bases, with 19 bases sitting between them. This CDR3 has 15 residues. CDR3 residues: CASSSRWDGNMTQYF. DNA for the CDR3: TGTGCCAGCAGCTCCCGGTGGGACGGGAATATGACCCAGTACTTC.

The DNA of the CDR3 is TGTGCCAGCAGCGCCACCTTGTACACGCAGTATTTT. Amino acids: CASSATLYTQYF. The chain combines TRBV9 with TRBJ2-3; D not certain. The ends were cut back, 3 bases at V and 9 bases at J, with 11 bases in the middle. This CDR3 contains 12 residues. Per germline, CDR1 SGDLS and CDR2 YYNGEE. Using reference TRBV9 and TRBJ2-3 for the parts outside the CDR3, the full variable domain is DSGVTQTPKHLITATGQRVTLRCSPRSGDLSVYWYQQSLDQGLQFLIQYYNGEERAKGNILERFSAQQFPDLHSELNLSSLELGDSALYFCASSATLYTQYFGPGTRLTVL.

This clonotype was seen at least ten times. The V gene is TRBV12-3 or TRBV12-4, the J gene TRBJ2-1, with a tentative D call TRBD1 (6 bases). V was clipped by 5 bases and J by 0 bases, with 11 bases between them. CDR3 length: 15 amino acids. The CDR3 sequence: CASSHRVSSYNEQFF. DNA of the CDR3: TGTGCCAGCAGTCACAGGGTGAGCTCCTACAATGAGCAGTTCTTC.

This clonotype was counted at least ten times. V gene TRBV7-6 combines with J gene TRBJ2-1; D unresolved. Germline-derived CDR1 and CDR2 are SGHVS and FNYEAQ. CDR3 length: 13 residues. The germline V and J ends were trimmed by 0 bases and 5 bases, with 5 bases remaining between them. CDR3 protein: CASSLAANNEQFF. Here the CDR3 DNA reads TGTGCCAGCAGCTTAGCAGCGAACAATGAGCAGTTCTTC. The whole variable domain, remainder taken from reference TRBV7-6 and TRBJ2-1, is GAGVSQSPRYKVTKRGQDVALRCDPISGHVSLYWYRQALGQGPEFLTYFNYEAQQDKSGLPNDRFSAERPEGSISTLTIQRTEQRDSAMYRCASSLAANNEQFFGPGTRLTVL.

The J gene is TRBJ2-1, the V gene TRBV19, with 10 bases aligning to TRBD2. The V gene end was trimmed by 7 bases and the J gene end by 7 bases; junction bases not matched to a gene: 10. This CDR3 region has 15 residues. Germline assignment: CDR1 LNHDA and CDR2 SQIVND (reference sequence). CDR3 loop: CASKAGGPGSNEQFF. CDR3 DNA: TGTGCCAGTAAAGCGGGAGGGCCTGGGAGTAATGAGCAGTTCTTC.

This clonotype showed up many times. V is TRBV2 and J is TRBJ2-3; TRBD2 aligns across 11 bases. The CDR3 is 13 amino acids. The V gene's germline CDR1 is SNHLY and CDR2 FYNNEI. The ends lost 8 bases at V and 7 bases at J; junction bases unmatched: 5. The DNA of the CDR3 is TGTGCCAGCCAAGGACTAGCGGGTAATACGCAGTATTTT. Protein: CASQGLAGNTQYF.

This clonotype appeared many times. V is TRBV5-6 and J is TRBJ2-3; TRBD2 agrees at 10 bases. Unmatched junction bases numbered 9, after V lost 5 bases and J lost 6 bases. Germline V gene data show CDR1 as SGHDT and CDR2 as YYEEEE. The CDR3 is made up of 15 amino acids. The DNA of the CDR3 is TGTGCCAGCAGTGAACTAGCGGGACTTTCGGATACGCAGTATTTT. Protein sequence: CASSELAGLSDTQYF. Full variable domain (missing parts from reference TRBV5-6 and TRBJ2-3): DAGVTQSPTHLIKTRGQQVTLRCSPKSGHDTVSWYQQALGQGPQFIFQYYEEEERQRGNFPDRFSGHQFPNYSSELNVNALLLGDSALYLCASSELAGLSDTQYFGPGTRLTVL.

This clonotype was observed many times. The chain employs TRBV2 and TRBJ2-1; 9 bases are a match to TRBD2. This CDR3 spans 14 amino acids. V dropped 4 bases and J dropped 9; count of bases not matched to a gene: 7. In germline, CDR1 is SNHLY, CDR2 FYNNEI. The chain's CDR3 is CASSVVSGSSEQFF. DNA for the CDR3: TGTGCCAGCAGTGTGGTTAGCGGGAGTAGTGAGCAGTTCTTC.

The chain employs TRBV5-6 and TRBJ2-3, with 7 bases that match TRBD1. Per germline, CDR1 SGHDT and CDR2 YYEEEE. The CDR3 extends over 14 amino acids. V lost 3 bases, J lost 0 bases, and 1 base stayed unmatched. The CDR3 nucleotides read TGTGCCAGCAGCTGGGACAGCAGCACAGATACGCAGTATTTT. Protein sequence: CASSWDSSTDTQYF.

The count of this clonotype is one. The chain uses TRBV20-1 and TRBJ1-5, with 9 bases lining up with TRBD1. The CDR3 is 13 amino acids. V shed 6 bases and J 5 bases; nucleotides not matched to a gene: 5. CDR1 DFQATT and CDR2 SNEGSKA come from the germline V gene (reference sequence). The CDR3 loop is CSARDRVDQPQHF. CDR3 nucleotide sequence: TGCAGTGCCAGGGACAGGGTCGATCAGCCCCAGCATTTT.

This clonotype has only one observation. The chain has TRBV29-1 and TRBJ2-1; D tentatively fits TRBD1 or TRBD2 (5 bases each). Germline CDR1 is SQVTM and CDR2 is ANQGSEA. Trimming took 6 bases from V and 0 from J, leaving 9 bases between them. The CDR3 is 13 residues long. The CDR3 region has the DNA TGCAGCGTCGGGGACGGCTCCTACAATGAGCAGTTCTTC. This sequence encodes CSVGDGSYNEQFF.

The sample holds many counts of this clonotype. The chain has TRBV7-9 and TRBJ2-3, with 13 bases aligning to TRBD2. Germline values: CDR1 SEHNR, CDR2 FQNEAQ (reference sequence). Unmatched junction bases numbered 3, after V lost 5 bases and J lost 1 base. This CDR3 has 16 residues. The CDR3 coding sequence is TGTGCCAGCAGCCAAACTAGCGGGAGGGGCACAGATACGCAGTATTTT. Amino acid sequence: CASSQTSGRGTDTQYF.

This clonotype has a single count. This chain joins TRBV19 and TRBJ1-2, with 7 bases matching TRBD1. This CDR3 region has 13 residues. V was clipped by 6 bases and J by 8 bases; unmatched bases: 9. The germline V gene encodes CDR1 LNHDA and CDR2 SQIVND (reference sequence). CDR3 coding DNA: TGTGCCAGTAGGCCGACAGGGCCGGGCGGCTACACCTTC. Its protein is CASRPTGPGGYTF.

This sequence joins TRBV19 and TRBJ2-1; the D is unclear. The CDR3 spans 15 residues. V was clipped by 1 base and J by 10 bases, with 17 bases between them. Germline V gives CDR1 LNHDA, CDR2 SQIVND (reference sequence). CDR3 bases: TGTGCCAGTAGTATAGCGTTGGACCCGTCTGGGGAGCAGTTCTTC. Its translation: CASSIALDPSGEQFF.

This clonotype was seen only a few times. The CDR3 region has the DNA TGTGCCAGCGCTAGCGGGTTGGGGAGCAAGACCCAGTACTTC. Its translation is CASASGLGSKTQYF. The V call is TRBV11-2, the J call TRBJ2-5; TRBD2 aligns across 8 bases. This CDR3 is built from 14 residues. CDR1 is SGHAT, CDR2 FQNNGV, per germline. V was clipped by 8 bases and J by 6 bases; unmatched bases: 11.

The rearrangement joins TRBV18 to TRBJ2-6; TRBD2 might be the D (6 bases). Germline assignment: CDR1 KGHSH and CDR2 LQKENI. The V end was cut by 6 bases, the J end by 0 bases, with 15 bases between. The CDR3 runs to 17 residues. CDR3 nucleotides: TGTGCCAGCTCGCCGCGGGGTACGAGCTCTGGGGCCAACGTCCTGACTTTC. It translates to CASSPRGTSSGANVLTF. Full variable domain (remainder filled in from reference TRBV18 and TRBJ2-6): NAGVMQNPRHLVRRRGQEARLRCSPMKGHSHVYWYRQLPEEGLKFMVYLQKENIIDESGMPKERFSAEFPKEGPSILRIQQVVRGDSAAYFCASSPRGTSSGANVLTFGAGSRLTVL.

This CDR3 is CASIRTVNTEAFF. For the CDR3, the DNA is TGTGCCAGCATCAGGACAGTGAACACTGAAGCTTTCTTT. This chain links TRBV28 with TRBJ1-1; D perhaps matches TRBD1 (6 bases). Germline V gene sequence: CDR1 MDHEN, CDR2 SYDVKM. The CDR3 is made up of 13 amino acids. Trimming shortened V by 7 bases and J by 0 bases, and 9 bases separated the two germline ends.

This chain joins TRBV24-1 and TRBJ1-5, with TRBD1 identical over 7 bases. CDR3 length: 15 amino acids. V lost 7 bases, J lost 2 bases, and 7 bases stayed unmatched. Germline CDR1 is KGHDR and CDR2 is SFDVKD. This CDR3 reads CATRLRGDGNQPQHF. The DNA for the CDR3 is TGTGCCACCAGACTCAGGGGGGACGGCAATCAGCCCCAGCATTTT.

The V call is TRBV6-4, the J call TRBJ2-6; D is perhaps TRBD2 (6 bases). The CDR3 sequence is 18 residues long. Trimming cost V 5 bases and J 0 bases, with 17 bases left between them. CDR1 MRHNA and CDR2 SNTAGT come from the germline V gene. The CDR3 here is CASSYGGLLTSGANVLTF. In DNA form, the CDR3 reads TGTGCCAGCAGTTACGGGGGTCTGCTCACCTCTGGGGCCAACGTCCTGACTTTC.